The 10 T cell receptor beta chains in this list originate from one sample, sequenced in a study of blood T cell repertoires in COVID-19. The repertoire was sequenced with immunoSEQ multiplex PCR; TCRdb's copy has only in-frame clones and lacks some. The sample shows tens of thousands of clones, about 80% of them seen only once. Sequencing was carried out using peripheral blood. Source of these receptors: a human donor with acute or convalescent COVID-19. The donor label of this sample is uncertain.

The CDR3 DNA sequence: TGTGCCATCAGTGAGTCCCTACTAGCGGGGTTCTCCTACGAGCAGTACTTC. Encoded protein: CAISESLLAGFSYEQYF. J is TRBJ2-7 and V is TRBV10-3; TRBD2 matches 10 bases. This CDR3 is built from 17 residues. Germline loops: CDR1 ENHRY, CDR2 SYGVKD. V dropped 0 bases and J dropped 0; count of bases not matched to a gene: 5.

V usage is TRBV24-1 and J usage is TRBJ2-2, with 8 bases identical to TRBD1. This CDR3 is 16 amino acids long. The trim removed 4 bases at V and 5 bases at J, leaving 8 bases unmatched. In germline, CDR1 is KGHDR, CDR2 SFDVKD. CDR3 amino acids: CATSERTGPLTGELFF. The CDR3 DNA sequence: TGTGCCACCAGTGAAAGGACAGGGCCCTTAACCGGGGAGCTGTTTTTT.

This chain joins TRBV3-1 (or the pseudogene TRBV3-2) and TRBJ1-2, with a weak D call TRBD1 (5 bases). Trimming took 0 bases from V and 8 from J, leaving 13 bases between them. Germline V lookup: CDR1 LGHDT, CDR2 YNNKEL (reference sequence). This CDR3 comprises 14 residues. The chain's CDR3 is CASSQDRGQKGYTF. The CDR3 nucleotides read TGTGCCAGCAGCCAAGATAGAGGACAAAAGGGCTACACCTTC.

The chain combines TRBV6-5 with TRBJ2-7; TRBD1 matches 7 bases. Germline CDR1 MNHEY, CDR2 SVGAGI. The CDR3 is 16 residues long. The V segment lost 2 bases and the J segment 1 base; nucleotides outside the gene matches: 8. The CDR3 region is CASSYGTVDESYEQYF. The CDR3, as DNA: TGTGCCAGCAGTTACGGGACAGTCGATGAGTCCTACGAGCAGTACTTC.

V is TRBV28 and J is TRBJ2-5; D not resolved. The CDR3 covers 16 residues. V lost 1 base, J lost 1 base, and 13 bases lay in between. Germline lookup yields CDR1 MDHEN and CDR2 SYDVKM. The CDR3 reads CASSLFGGRTQETQYF. In DNA, the CDR3 is TGTGCCAGCAGTTTATTTGGCGGTCGCACCCAAGAGACCCAGTACTTC.

This clone was detected a few times. The chain uses TRBV10-3 and TRBJ2-3, with D perhaps TRBD2 (5 bases). V lost 2 bases, J lost 0 bases, and 12 bases lay in between. Per germline, CDR1 ENHRY and CDR2 SYGVKD. The CDR3 has 16 residues. The CDR3 DNA is TGTGCCATCAGTGAGGAGGACTTCGCTAGCACAGATACGCAGTATTTT. This sequence encodes CAISEEDFASTDTQYF.

This clone was counted a few times. This chain connects TRBV7-2 to TRBJ1-4, with 7 bases lining up with TRBD1. CDR1 and CDR2 from the germline V gene are SGHTA and FQGNSA. This CDR3 comprises 15 residues. Trimming at V came to 3 bases and at J to 4 bases, leaving 5 bases not matched to a gene. The CDR3 reads CASSFRTGLNEKLFF. CDR3 coding DNA: TGTGCCAGCAGCTTCCGGACAGGCCTTAATGAAAAACTGTTTTTT.

The chain carries TRBV4-3 and TRBJ2-1; 9 bases fit TRBD2. The CDR3 covers 17 residues. The V gene's germline CDR1 is LGHNA and CDR2 YSLEER. Germline trimming cut 4 bases from V and 4 bases from J; bases unmatched to any gene: 11. This chain's CDR3 is CASSPRASGAEYNEQFF. The DNA for the CDR3 is TGCGCCAGCAGCCCGAGGGCTAGCGGGGCAGAATACAATGAGCAGTTCTTC.

The J gene is TRBJ1-3, the V gene TRBV14; no firm D call. The CDR3 contains 17 residues. From germline, CDR1 is SGHDN and CDR2 FVKESK. V was clipped by 1 base and J by 0 bases, with 13 bases between them. In nucleotides, the CDR3 is TGTGCCAGCAGCCAAGGCCGCAGGCTTAGCTCTGGAAACACCATATATTTT. Translating it yields CASSQGRRLSSGNTIYF.

The J gene is TRBJ1-1, the V gene TRBV28, with a tentative D call TRBD1 (6 bases). V was pared by 6 bases and J by 4 bases, with 12 bases between. The CDR3 totals 13 residues. Germline lookup yields CDR1 MDHEN and CDR2 SYDVKM. CDR3 region: CASRTRDITEAFF. The CDR3 coding sequence is TGTGCCAGCAGGACCCGGGACATCACTGAAGCTTTCTTT.